These 13 T cell receptor beta chains originate from one sample sequenced in a study of shared clonotypes between healthy human individuals. The repertoire was sequenced with immunoSEQ multiplex PCR; TCRdb's copy has only in-frame clones and lacks some. In the table there are about 2 million clones, 85% to 95% of which are singletons. The sequenced sample consisted of naive CD4+ T cells sorted from blood. The subset was: CD45RA+ positively selected. These receptors were taken from a man aged 18 to 29 in good health.

The rearrangement joins TRBV6-4 to TRBJ2-5, with TRBD1 matching over 7 bases. This CDR3 spans 15 amino acids. V dropped 7 bases and J dropped 5; count of bases not matched to a gene: 13. Per germline, CDR1 MRHNA and CDR2 SNTAGT. The CDR3 DNA reads TGTGCCAGCAAACAGGGGCCTTCTTTCCGCGAGACCCAGTACTTC. It specifies CASKQGPSFRETQYF.

V is TRBV5-1 and J is TRBJ2-7; 8 bases line up with TRBD1. This CDR3 spans 13 amino acids. J lost 3 bases, V lost 6 bases, and 5 bases had no gene match. Germline V gene lookup returns CDR1 SGHRS and CDR2 YFSETQ. Here the CDR3 DNA reads TGCGCCAGCAACTCCGACAGGGGCTACGAGCAGTACTTC. This translates into CASNSDRGYEQYF. Together with reference TRBV5-1 and TRBJ2-7, the CDR3 gives the full variable domain: KAGVTQTPRYLIKTRGQQVTLSCSPISGHRSVSWYQQTPGQGLQFLFEYFSETQRNKGNFPGRFSGRQFSNSRSEMNVSTLELGDSALYLCASNSDRGYEQYFGPGTRLTVT.

This chain uses TRBV30 with TRBJ2-1; TRBD2 is a possible D gene (5 bases). The V end was cut by 3 bases, the J end by 4 bases, with 10 bases between. There are 13 residues in the CDR3. CDR1 GTSNPN and CDR2 SVGIG come from the germline V gene (reference sequence). The CDR3 DNA reads as TGTGCCTGGAGCGGGGAAATATACAATGAGCAGTTCTTC. Residues: CAWSGEIYNEQFF.

The J gene is TRBJ2-1, the V gene TRBV9, with a weak D call TRBD2 (6 bases). The CDR3 is 15 residues long. V was cut by 0 bases and J by 6 bases, with 13 bases left in between. The germline CDR1 and CDR2 sequences are SGDLS and YYNGEE. The CDR3 DNA sequence: TGTGCCAGCAGCGTAGCTAGCGACTTCAGCAATGAGCAGTTCTTC. As protein: CASSVASDFSNEQFF. Full variable domain (remainder filled in from reference TRBV9 and TRBJ2-1): DSGVTQTPKHLITATGQRVTLRCSPRSGDLSVYWYQQSLDQGLQFLIQYYNGEERAKGNILERFSAQQFPDLHSELNLSSLELGDSALYFCASSVASDFSNEQFFGPGTRLTVL.

This chain links TRBV2 with TRBJ2-7, with 7 bases aligning to TRBD1. This CDR3 contains 14 residues. The V gene's germline CDR1 is SNHLY and CDR2 FYNNEI. With 2 bases clipped from V and 3 bases from J, the junction kept 4 bases outside the gene matches. For the CDR3, the DNA is TGTGCCAGCAGTGAACAGGGGGATTTCTACGAGCAGTACTTC. Its protein product is CASSEQGDFYEQYF.

Comment on this clone: A read error is possible here, since a much larger clone lies one base away. The J gene is TRBJ1-6, the V gene TRBV30; possibly TRBD1 for D (5 bases). This CDR3 contains 14 residues. Germline V gene sequence: CDR1 GTSNPN, CDR2 SVGIG (reference sequence). The CDR3 here is CAWSVEGRNPPLHF. The CDR3 coding sequence is TGTGCCTGGAGTGTTGAGGGACGTAATCCACCCCTCCACTTT.

J is TRBJ2-1 and V is TRBV29-1, with 7 bases that match TRBD2. The germline V gene encodes CDR1 SQVTM and CDR2 ANQGSEA. This CDR3 has 15 amino acids. V shed 0 bases, J shed 4 bases, and the junction held 6 bases outside the gene matches. CDR3 DNA sequence: TGCAGCGTTGAAGAGGGGTCTAGCGGATACAATGAGCAGTTCTTC. It is translated as CSVEEGSSGYNEQFF.

The gene calls are TRBV11-1 and TRBJ2-7; 7 positions match TRBD2. The CDR3 loop spans 15 amino acids. V trimming: 5 bases; J trimming: 0 bases; junction bases outside the gene matches: 7. CDR1 and CDR2 (germline): SGHAT, FQDESV (reference sequence). This chain's CDR3 is CASSPRGGGSYEQYF. DNA for the CDR3: TGTGCCAGCAGCCCCCGGGGCGGGGGCTCCTACGAGCAGTACTTC. Combining the CDR3 with reference TRBV11-1 and TRBJ2-7 gives the whole variable domain EAEVAQSPRYKITEKSQAVAFWCDPISGHATLYWYRQILGQGPELLVQFQDESVVDDSQLPKDRFSAERLKGVDSTLKIQPAELGDSAMYLCASSPRGGGSYEQYFGPGTRLTVT.

On this clone: Other DNA sequences in this specimen translate into the identical CDR3. This chain links TRBV28 with TRBJ1-3; D not certain. V lost 2 bases to trimming and J lost 4 bases, with 3 bases between them. The CDR3 covers 12 residues. CDR1 and CDR2 from the germline V gene are MDHEN and SYDVKM. The CDR3 DNA sequence: TGTGCCAGCAGTTTAAGGGGAAACACCATATATTTT. Translated: CASSLRGNTIYF.

This clone was observed a few times. The rearrangement joins TRBV5-4 to TRBJ1-6, with D maybe TRBD1 (6 bases). The germline gives CDR1 SGHNT, CDR2 YYREEE (reference sequence). The V gene lost 4 bases and the J gene lost 10 bases, with 12 bases spanning the gap. This CDR3 spans 13 amino acids. CDR3 bases: TGTGCCAGCAGCGTGTACAGGGCCTCACCCCTCCACTTT. Its translation is CASSVYRASPLHF.

This rearrangement joins TRBV2 to TRBJ2-1; TRBD2 agrees at 7 bases. Trimming removed 7 bases from V and 4 bases from J; junction bases left unmatched: 10. The CDR3 runs 15 residues. Germline V gives CDR1 SNHLY, CDR2 FYNNEI. This chain's CDR3 is CASTGLGGRYNEQFF. As DNA, the CDR3 is TGTGCCAGCACGGGACTCGGCGGGAGATACAATGAGCAGTTCTTC.

V usage is TRBV5-6 and J usage is TRBJ2-2; D unclear. Trimming took off 4 bases at V and 4 bases at J, with 11 bases between the two ends. This CDR3 has 14 residues. The germline V gene has CDR1 SGHDT and CDR2 YYEEEE. CDR3 region: CASSQPGSTGELFF. For the CDR3, the DNA is TGTGCCAGCAGCCAACCAGGTAGCACCGGGGAGCTGTTTTTT.

This chain joins TRBV7-9 and TRBJ1-2; TRBD1 might be the D (5 bases). This CDR3 contains 14 residues. Germline V gives CDR1 SEHNR, CDR2 FQNEAQ (reference sequence). V lost 4 bases and J lost 7, with 16 bases in between. The CDR3 region is CASSSLRGAGGYTF. CDR3 DNA sequence: TGTGCCAGCAGCTCCCTTCGCGGGGCTGGTGGCTACACCTTC.